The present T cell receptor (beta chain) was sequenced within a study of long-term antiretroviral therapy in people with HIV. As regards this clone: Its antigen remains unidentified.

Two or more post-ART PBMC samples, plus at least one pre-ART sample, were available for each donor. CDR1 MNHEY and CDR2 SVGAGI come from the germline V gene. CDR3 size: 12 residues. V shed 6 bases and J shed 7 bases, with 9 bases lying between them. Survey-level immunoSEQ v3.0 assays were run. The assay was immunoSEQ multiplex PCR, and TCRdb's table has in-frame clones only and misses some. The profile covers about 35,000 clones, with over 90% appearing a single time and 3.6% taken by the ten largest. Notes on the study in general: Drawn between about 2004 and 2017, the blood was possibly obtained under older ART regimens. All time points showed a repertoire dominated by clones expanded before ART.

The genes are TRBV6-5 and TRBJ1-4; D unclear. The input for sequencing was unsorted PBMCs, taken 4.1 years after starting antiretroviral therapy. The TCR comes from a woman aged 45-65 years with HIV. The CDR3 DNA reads TGTGCCAGCAGCCGTCATGGTGAAAAACTGTTTTTT. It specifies CASSRHGEKLFF.